The entry below describes one T cell receptor (beta chain). Recovery among Cohort 3 donors was established by two negative PCRs, clearance, or symptom resolution. Method: immunoSEQ multiplex PCR; TCRdb's copy keeps in-frame clones and lacks some. The sample lists about 200,000 clones; 85% were seen once. These data are taken from a study of blood T cell repertoires in COVID-19. Turning to the study itself: Collection of acute and convalescent COVID-19 samples took place in the United States, Italy and Spain.

Germline trimming cut 10 bases from V and 2 bases from J; bases unmatched to any gene: 11. CDR3 length: 15 amino acids. From germline, CDR1 is MNHEY and CDR2 SVGAGI. The sequence came from a man between 35 and 55 years old who had recovered from COVID-19. Sequencing was carried out using PBMCs or T cells enriched from blood (not recorded which). The chain employs TRBV6-5 and TRBJ1-5, with TRBD1 identical over 7 bases. CDR3 amino acids: CATQISTGGNQPQHF. CDR3 nucleotides: TGTGCCACCCAGATTTCTACAGGGGGCAATCAGCCCCAGCATTTT.